This TCR beta chain is drawn from a study of T cell repertoires in cytomegalovirus infection. From the reads, TCRdb called clonotypes with MiXCR, one entry per CDR3 protein. The table shows about 570,000 distinct CDR3 sequences, with 35% to 50% occurring only once. V was pared by 0 bases and J by 3 bases, with 7 bases of the junction left unmatched. Germline V gives CDR1 DFQATT, CDR2 SNEGSKA (reference sequence). The CDR3 extends over 16 amino acids. Comments on this clonotype: Antigen unknown.

The chain has TRBV20-1 and TRBJ1-4; 7 bases map to TRBD1. Sample: cultured PBMCs, taken from culture after CMV antigen stimulation. This TCR was recovered from a human donor in good health (CMV status not recorded). Some clones in this sample may be carry-over from other donors' samples. The CDR3 is CSAREGGAGANEKLFF. CDR3 DNA: TGCAGTGCTAGAGAAGGGGGCGCCGGGGCTAATGAAAAACTGTTTTTT.